Listed here are 25 T cell receptor beta chains from one sample, sequenced in a study of blood T cell repertoires in COVID-19. Libraries were prepared by immunoSEQ multiplex PCR; TCRdb keeps only in-frame clonotypes and omits some of them. The data contain 170,000 or so clones, 86% of them singletons. The sample comprised peripheral blood. These receptors were collected from a man aged 45-60 years with active or convalescent COVID-19.

V is TRBV7-2 and J is TRBJ2-5, with TRBD2 matching over 11 bases. There are 16 residues in the CDR3. Germline trimming cut 1 base from V and 1 base from J; bases unmatched to any gene: 2. CDR1 is SGHTA, CDR2 FQGNSA, per germline. CDR3: CASSLGLAGTQETQYF. The DNA for the CDR3 is TGTGCCAGCAGCTTAGGACTAGCGGGAACCCAAGAGACCCAGTACTTC.

This chain links TRBV24-1 with TRBJ2-5; 7 bases line up with TRBD1. J lost 5 bases, V lost 4 bases, and 12 bases had no gene match. The germline gives CDR1 KGHDR, CDR2 SFDVKD. CDR3 length: 16 residues. The CDR3 nucleotides are TGTGCCACCAGTGACCACCTTACCGGGACAGCGGAGACCCAGTACTTC. Its protein is CATSDHLTGTAETQYF.

The J gene is TRBJ2-1, the V gene TRBV19; TRBD1 aligns across 8 bases. This CDR3 comprises 16 residues. V was clipped by 3 bases and J by 4 bases; unmatched bases: 8. Germline assignment: CDR1 LNHDA and CDR2 SQIVND (reference sequence). Here the CDR3 reads CASSMGGDRFYNEQFF. As DNA, the CDR3 is TGTGCCAGTAGTATGGGCGGGGACAGGTTTTACAATGAGCAGTTCTTC. Variable domain in full (rest from reference TRBV19 and TRBJ2-1): DGGITQSPKYLFRKEGQNVTLSCEQNLNHDAMYWYRQDPGQGLRLIYYSQIVNDFQKGDIAEGYSVSREKKESFPLTVTSAQKNPTAFYLCASSMGGDRFYNEQFFGPGTRLTVL.

The chain's CDR3 is CASSQDNRGVSYEQYF. CDR3 bases: TGCGCCAGCAGCCAAGATAATCGGGGGGTCTCCTACGAGCAGTACTTC. The chain couples TRBV4-3 to TRBJ2-7; 7 nucleotides align to TRBD2. CDR1 is LGHNA and CDR2 is YSLEER in the germline V gene. The CDR3 runs 16 residues. The trim removed 0 bases at V and 0 bases at J, leaving 5 bases unmatched.

The chain recombines TRBV3-1 (or the pseudogene TRBV3-2) with TRBJ2-7; tentative D call: TRBD1 (5 bases). The germline V and J ends were trimmed by 6 bases and 1 base, with 13 bases remaining between them. Germline loops: CDR1 LGHDT, CDR2 YNNKEL (reference sequence). The CDR3 runs to 14 residues. Here the CDR3 DNA reads TGTGCCAGCAGTTCTACGACAGAATCCTACGAGCAGTACTTC. It translates to CASSSTTESYEQYF.

This chain links TRBV23-1 with TRBJ2-7; 8 bases align to TRBD1. TRBV23-1 is labeled an ORF, and its function is uncertain. The CDR3 contains 14 residues. The V and J ends lost 3 bases and 3 bases, in that order; junction bases with no gene match: 4. The CDR3 sequence: CASSHPGTGYEQYF. For the CDR3, the DNA is TGCGCCAGCAGTCACCCCGGGACAGGCTACGAGCAGTACTTC.

This chain uses TRBV12-5 with TRBJ2-2, with 7 bases matching TRBD2. Trimming cost V 0 bases and J 9 bases; bases outside gene matches: 4. Germline V gives CDR1 LGHNT, CDR2 FRNRAP. The CDR3 runs 14 residues. Here the CDR3 DNA reads TGTGCTAGTGGTTTGGTGGGGGAGGGCTGGGAGCTGTTTTTT. It specifies CASGLVGEGWELFF.

DNA for the CDR3: TGTGCCAGCAGTTATTTGCCCAGAAACACTGAAGCTTTCTTT. Amino acid sequence: CASSYLPRNTEAFF. The chain employs TRBV27 and TRBJ1-1; no reliable D call. V was clipped by 4 bases and J by 2 bases, with 11 bases between them. The V gene's germline CDR1 is MNHEY and CDR2 SMNVEV (reference sequence). The CDR3 loop spans 14 amino acids.

This sequence joins TRBV4-1 and TRBJ2-7; D perhaps matches TRBD1 (6 bases). V lost 2 bases to trimming and J lost 0 bases, with 8 bases between them. There are 14 residues in the CDR3. The germline gives CDR1 MGHRA, CDR2 YSYEKL. The CDR3 region has the DNA TGCGCCAGCAGCCAACGGGACACCTCCTACGAGCAGTACTTC. It encodes CASSQRDTSYEQYF.

The chain uses TRBV5-1 and TRBJ2-1, with 7 nucleotides matching TRBD2. Germline CDR1 is SGHRS and CDR2 is YFSETQ. The CDR3 is made up of 15 amino acids. Germline trimming cut 1 base from V and 6 bases from J; bases unmatched to any gene: 7. CDR3 coding DNA: TGCGCCAGCAGCTTGTTTCGCGGGAGACCCAATGAGCAGTTCTTC. This codes for CASSLFRGRPNEQFF.

On this clone itself: The sample contains more than one DNA sequence encoding this CDR3. The genes are TRBV7-9 and TRBJ2-5; perhaps TRBD1 as D (5 bases). Trimming removed 1 base from V and 2 bases from J, with 8 bases in between. CDR1 is SEHNR, CDR2 FQNEAQ, per germline (reference sequence). CDR3 size: 14 residues. As DNA, the CDR3 is TGTGCCAGCAGCTTAGATAGGGGACAAGAGACCCAGTACTTC. Protein product: CASSLDRGQETQYF.

The rearrangement uses TRBV5-5 and TRBJ1-1; 9 nucleotides line up with TRBD1. V lost 4 bases to trimming and J lost 4 bases; unmatched junction nucleotides: 5. CDR3 length: 14 residues. In germline, CDR1 is SGHKS, CDR2 YYEKEE (reference sequence). In DNA form, the CDR3 reads TGTGCCAGCAGCAGGACAGGGGTATCCACTGAAGCTTTCTTT. Protein product: CASSRTGVSTEAFF.

The genes are TRBV3-1 (or the pseudogene TRBV3-2) and TRBJ2-2, with 8 bases matching TRBD1. CDR3 size: 15 residues. The V gene's germline CDR1 is LGHDT and CDR2 YNNKEL (reference sequence). The V and J ends lost 4 bases and 3 bases, in that order; junction bases with no gene match: 4. For the CDR3, the DNA is TGTGCCAGCAGCCCCCGGACAGGGCACACCGGGGAGCTGTTTTTT. This sequence encodes CASSPRTGHTGELFF.

The rearrangement uses TRBV2 and TRBJ1-2, with 11 positions matching TRBD1. Germline values: CDR1 SNHLY, CDR2 FYNNEI. This CDR3 contains 14 residues. Trimming cost V 6 bases and J 8 bases; bases outside gene matches: 8. CDR3 nucleotides: TGTGCCAGCAGAGGGACAGGGGGGAGCCGGGGCTACACCTTC. This sequence encodes CASRGTGGSRGYTF. Looking up the rest from reference TRBV2 and TRBJ1-2 gives the full variable domain: EPEVTQTPSHQVTQMGQEVILRCVPISNHLYFYWYRQILGQKVEFLVSFYNNEISEKSEIFDDQFSVERPDGSNFTLKIRSTKLEDSAMYFCASRGTGGSRGYTFGSGTRLTVV.

The rearrangement joins TRBV9 to TRBJ1-2; 7 nucleotides agree with TRBD1. V lost 4 bases to trimming and J lost 6 bases; unmatched junction nucleotides: 15. Germline V gives CDR1 SGDLS, CDR2 YYNGEE. This CDR3 has 16 residues. CDR3 nucleotide sequence: TGTGCCAGCAGCACCCAGGGGGACCCTGACCTACATGGCTACACCTTC. Its protein product is CASSTQGDPDLHGYTF.

This clone was seen once. V is TRBV3-1 (or the pseudogene TRBV3-2) and J is TRBJ2-2; D is possibly TRBD2 (7 bases). Germline loops: CDR1 LGHDT, CDR2 YNNKEL (reference sequence). V shed 1 base and J shed 4 bases, with 16 bases lying between them. This CDR3 contains 17 residues. CDR3 residues: CASSQARGPYITGELFF. CDR3 in DNA: TGTGCCAGCAGCCAAGCGCGGGGGCCTTATATCACCGGGGAGCTGTTTTTT.

This chain connects TRBV18 to TRBJ1-6; the D gene is possibly TRBD1 (6 bases). V shed 3 bases and J shed 7 bases, with 13 bases lying between them. CDR1 is KGHSH and CDR2 is LQKENI in the germline V gene. This CDR3 contains 15 residues. This CDR3 is CASSPLGGGNSPLHF. The CDR3 bases are TGTGCCAGCTCACCTTTAGGGGGGGGGAATTCACCCCTCCACTTT.

V and J are TRBV27 and TRBJ1-1; weak D call: TRBD1 (5 bases). The germline V and J ends were trimmed by 10 bases and 1 base, with 16 bases remaining between them. Germline values: CDR1 MNHEY, CDR2 SMNVEV (reference sequence). The length of the CDR3 is 14 residues. CDR3 sequence reads: CATRKWGENTEAFF. The CDR3 region has the DNA TGTGCCACCAGAAAATGGGGGGAGAACACTGAAGCTTTCTTT.

This clone was detected once. In nucleotides, the CDR3 is TGTGCCAGCAGTTACCTCCGGGACAGGGGGCACCAGCCCCAGCATTTT. This translates into CASSYLRDRGHQPQHF. The J gene is TRBJ1-5, the V gene TRBV6-5; 12 nucleotides align to TRBD1. The length of the CDR3 is 16 residues. CDR1 and CDR2 from the germline V gene are MNHEY and SVGAGI. V dropped 2 bases and J dropped 7; count of bases not matched to a gene: 6.

The gene calls are TRBV19 and TRBJ1-6, with 7 nucleotides matching TRBD1. Germline-derived CDR1 and CDR2 are LNHDA and SQIVND (reference sequence). The CDR3 sequence is 15 residues long. V lost 5 bases, J lost 8 bases, and 9 bases stayed unmatched. The CDR3 coding sequence is TGTGCCAGTAGTGCCTCCGGGACAGAATATTCACCCCTCCACTTT. This encodes CASSASGTEYSPLHF.

This clone was picked up one time. The chain joins TRBV11-2 to TRBJ2-1; unclear D gene. Germline V gives CDR1 SGHAT, CDR2 FQNNGV. Trimming stripped 3 bases from V and 5 bases from J, with 8 bases between. The CDR3 length is 13 residues. CDR3 DNA: TGTGCCAGCAGCTTGCAATTAGACAATGAGCAGTTCTTC. Residues: CASSLQLDNEQFF. The whole variable domain, filled in from reference TRBV11-2 and TRBJ2-1, reads EAGVAQSPRYKIIEKRQSVAFWCNPISGHATLYWYQQILGQGPKLLIQFQNNGVVDDSQLPKDRFSAERLKGVDSTLKIQPAKLEDSAVYLCASSLQLDNEQFFGPGTRLTVL.

This chain uses TRBV7-2 with TRBJ1-1; 10 bases map to TRBD1. The CDR3 loop spans 16 amino acids. The V gene end was trimmed by 0 bases and the J gene end by 1 base; junction bases not matched to a gene: 2. Looked up from germline, CDR1 is SGHTA and CDR2 is FQGNSA. The CDR3 here is CASSLATGGANTEAFF. CDR3 nucleotide sequence: TGTGCCAGCAGCTTAGCGACAGGGGGCGCGAACACTGAAGCTTTCTTT.

This chain links TRBV9 with TRBJ1-4, with TRBD1 identical over 7 bases. Germline CDR1 and CDR2: SGDLS and YYNGEE. V trimming: 4 bases; J trimming: 0 bases; junction bases outside the gene matches: 3. The CDR3 is 15 residues long. This chain's CDR3 is CASSTTGATNEKLFF. In DNA form, the CDR3 reads TGTGCCAGCAGCACAACAGGGGCAACTAATGAAAAACTGTTTTTT.

The V and J genes are TRBV29-1 and TRBJ2-3, with 12 bases lining up with TRBD2. This CDR3 is 16 amino acids long. V dropped 0 bases and J dropped 6; count of bases not matched to a gene: 7. CDR1 is SQVTM and CDR2 is ANQGSEA in the germline V gene. The CDR3 region is CSVEEVTSGRADTQYF. The CDR3 DNA sequence: TGCAGCGTTGAAGAGGTGACTAGCGGGAGAGCGGATACGCAGTATTTT.

V gene TRBV20-1 combines with J gene TRBJ2-3; 13 bases agree with TRBD2. With V trimmed by 3 bases and J by 1 base, 7 bases remained unmatched. The CDR3 contains 17 residues. Per germline, CDR1 DFQATT and CDR2 SNEGSKA (reference sequence). The CDR3 reads CSASLLAGGLGTDTQYF. The CDR3, as DNA: TGCAGTGCTAGTTTACTAGCGGGAGGGCTGGGCACAGATACGCAGTATTTT.